Below are 3 T cell receptor beta chains sequenced from a single sample in a study of CD4 T cells in lung cancer. Repertoires were generated with immunoSEQ multiplex PCR, while TCRdb's copy carries only in-frame clones and drops some. The data contain about 4,800 clones, around 70% of them singletons. The source material was lung tumor tissue. Receptors were obtained from a man in his fifties or sixties with non-small cell lung cancer.

This chain links TRBV4-1 with TRBJ2-3; no firm D call. Trimming took off 2 bases at V and 2 bases at J, with 5 bases between the two ends. This CDR3 has 13 residues. The germline gives CDR1 MGHRA, CDR2 YSYEKL. The CDR3 is CASSQPDTDTQYF. The CDR3 coding sequence is TGCGCCAGCAGCCAACCAGACACAGATACGCAGTATTTT.

This chain joins TRBV15 and TRBJ1-2; TRBD1 matches at 7 bases. Germline trimming cut 4 bases from V and 4 bases from J; bases unmatched to any gene: 12. Germline values: CDR1 LNHNV, CDR2 YYDKDF (reference sequence). The CDR3 runs to 16 residues. This CDR3 reads CATSIGMTGTAYGYTF. CDR3 DNA sequence: TGTGCCACCAGCATTGGCATGACCGGGACAGCCTATGGCTACACCTTC.

The rearrangement joins TRBV4-1 to TRBJ2-3; TRBD2 matches at 10 bases. The germline CDR1 and CDR2 sequences are MGHRA and YSYEKL. V lost 4 bases to trimming and J lost 6 bases; unmatched junction nucleotides: 13. The CDR3 consists of 17 residues. CDR3 protein: CASSLRVSGRAADTQYF. The CDR3 DNA is TGCGCCAGCAGCCTCCGCGTCAGCGGGAGGGCCGCGGATACGCAGTATTTT.